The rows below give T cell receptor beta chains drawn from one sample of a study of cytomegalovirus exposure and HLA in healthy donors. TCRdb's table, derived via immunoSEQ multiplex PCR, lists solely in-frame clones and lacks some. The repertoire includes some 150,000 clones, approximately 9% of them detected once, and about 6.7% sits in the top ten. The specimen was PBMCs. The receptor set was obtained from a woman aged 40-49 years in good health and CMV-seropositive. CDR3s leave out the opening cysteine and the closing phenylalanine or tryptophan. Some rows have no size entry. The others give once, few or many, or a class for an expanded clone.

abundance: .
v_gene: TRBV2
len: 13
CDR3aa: ASIRRDRGPHGYT

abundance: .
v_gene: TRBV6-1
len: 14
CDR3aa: ASSDGIGQGSYGYT

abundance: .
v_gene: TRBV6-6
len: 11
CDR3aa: ASGGDRRSPLH

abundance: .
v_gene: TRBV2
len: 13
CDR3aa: ASSDGRGGGFAQF

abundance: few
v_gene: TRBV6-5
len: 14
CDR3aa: ASSSYLGTRDNEQF

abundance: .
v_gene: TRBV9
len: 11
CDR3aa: ASSKYLNTEAF

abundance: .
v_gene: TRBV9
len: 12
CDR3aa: ASSVVDWTGELF

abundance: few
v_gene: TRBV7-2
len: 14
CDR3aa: ASSLGPGDGHYGYT

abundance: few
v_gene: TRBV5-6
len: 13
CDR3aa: ASSSTGGNSYEQY

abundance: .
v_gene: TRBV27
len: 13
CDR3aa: ASSLWAGAYYEQY

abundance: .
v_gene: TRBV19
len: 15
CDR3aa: ASSPWTSGGHWETQY